This paragraph reports one TCR beta chain. Sequencing was performed with immunoSEQ multiplex PCR; in TCRdb, only in-frame clones are kept and a portion is missing. Of around 92,000 clones in the sample, more than 75% are singletons; the top ten hold approximately 2%. The sample originates from a study of control samples from healthy donors and cancer patients. The V and J ends lost 2 bases and 5 bases respectively, with 18 bases between them. The CDR3 loop spans 16 amino acids. Looked up from germline, CDR1 is LGHDT and CDR2 is YNNKEL (reference sequence). The sequenced material came from blood. The sequence was obtained from a man in his fifties or sixties in good health. The chain combines TRBV3-1 (or the pseudogene TRBV3-2) with TRBJ2-5; D could derive from TRBD1 or TRBD2 (6 bases each). CDR3 DNA sequence: TGTGCCAGCAGCCAAACGCGGGACACGGCCACTGAGACCCAGTACTTC. It is translated as CASSQTRDTATETQYF.